The T cell receptor (beta chain) described here comes from a study of blood T cell repertoires in COVID-19. Original data processing: The authors estimated nucleated cell counts from reference gene primer amplification. TCRdb keeps only in-frame clones here, not all; method: immunoSEQ multiplex PCR. For V, J and clone size, that table is used; D and trimming come from the DNA. The data show roughly 180,000 clones, around 81% seen once. Trimming shortened V by 2 bases and J by 2 bases, and 11 bases separated the two germline ends. The length of the CDR3 is 14 residues. The V gene's germline CDR1 is SGHRS and CDR2 YFSETQ. Patients from Seattle were sampled longitudinally, starting during active infection.

The sequence was obtained from a woman aged 40 to 50 with COVID-19, enrolled during active disease. The sequenced material came from peripheral blood. The genes are TRBV5-1 and TRBJ2-7; D possibly corresponds to TRBD1 (6 bases). As DNA, the CDR3 is TGCGCCAGCAGCTTAGGAGGACAGACCTACGAGCAGTACTTC. Amino acids: CASSLGGQTYEQYF.